A single sample gave rise to the 14 T cell receptor beta chains below, sequenced in a study of T cells after yellow fever vaccination. TCRdb re-called the 5' RACE reads through MiXCR, storing one row per CDR3 protein. This table holds some 350,000 distinct CDR3 sequences, more than 8.5% found once. This specimen was PBMCs, taken on the day of the first yellow fever vaccination. All receptors derive from a man between 18 and 35 years old who received the YFV17D yellow fever vaccine.

The CDR3 bases are TGCGCCAGCAGCTTGGCGTCAGGGTACTCCCGCGAGCAGTACTTC. Amino acids: CASSLASGYSREQYF. The genes are TRBV5-1 and TRBJ2-7; D possibly corresponds to TRBD1 (5 bases). From germline, CDR1 is SGHRS and CDR2 YFSETQ. This CDR3 comprises 15 residues. V lost 0 bases and J lost 6, with 16 bases in between.

The V and J genes are TRBV2 and TRBJ2-1; 11 nucleotides align to TRBD2. The V gene end was trimmed by 6 bases and the J gene end by 3 bases; junction bases not matched to a gene: 10. The germline V gene encodes CDR1 SNHLY and CDR2 FYNNEI. The CDR3 has 17 residues. CDR3 DNA: TGTGCCAGCAGCGACCCGGGACTAGCGGAAATCTACAATGAGCAGTTCTTC. Translating gives CASSDPGLAEIYNEQFF.

This chain links TRBV6-6 with TRBJ1-1; TRBD1 might be the D (5 bases). The germline V gene has CDR1 MNHNY and CDR2 SVGAGI (reference sequence). This CDR3 is built from 11 residues. V dropped 6 bases and J dropped 14 bases, with 16 bases sitting between them. In DNA form, the CDR3 reads TGTGCCAGCAGCCCGATGAGGGGTGTCTTCTTT. Amino acids: CASSPMRGVFF.

The chain couples TRBV20-1 to TRBJ2-7, with D perhaps matching TRBD1 or TRBD2 (6 bases each). V was shortened by 8 bases and J by 0 bases, with 17 bases between the two germline ends. The CDR3 sequence is 14 residues long. From germline, CDR1 is DFQATT and CDR2 SNEGSKA (reference sequence). In DNA, the CDR3 is TGCAGTACAACCGGGGGCGCCGGCTCCTACGAGCAGTACTTC. Its translation: CSTTGGAGSYEQYF.

The chain has TRBV7-9 and TRBJ1-2; D not resolved. This CDR3 spans 13 amino acids. The V gene's germline CDR1 is SEHNR and CDR2 FQNEAQ (reference sequence). V lost 0 bases, J lost 7 bases, and 9 bases lay in between. The CDR3 DNA reads as TGTGCCAGCAGCTTAGCGGTAGGAGCTGGCTACACCTTC. Its translation: CASSLAVGAGYTF.

In its sample, this clonotype was seen a few times. The V and J genes are TRBV5-1 and TRBJ1-2, with 7 nucleotides matching TRBD1. The trim removed 4 bases at V and 3 bases at J, leaving 3 bases unmatched. CDR1 SGHRS and CDR2 YFSETQ come from the germline V gene. This CDR3 is 13 amino acids long. CDR3 nucleotide sequence: TGCGCCAGCAGCGTCGACAGGGACTATGGCTACACCTTC. It translates to CASSVDRDYGYTF.

In this sample, this clonotype turned up many times. This chain connects TRBV4-2 to TRBJ2-1; possible D gene TRBD2, 5 bases. This CDR3 comprises 16 residues. CDR1 and CDR2 (germline): LGHNA, YNFKEQ. The V end was cut by 0 bases, the J end by 0 bases, with 9 bases between. CDR3 DNA sequence: TGTGCCAGCAGCCAAGATGAACGGGGCTCCTACAATGAGCAGTTCTTC. It yields the protein CASSQDERGSYNEQFF.

This clonotype was seen only a few times. The chain employs TRBV5-8 and TRBJ2-1, with D possibly matching TRBD1 (6 bases). CDR1 is SGHTS, CDR2 YDEGEE, per germline. There are 17 residues in the CDR3. Trimming cost V 1 base and J 2 bases, with 16 bases left between them. The CDR3 region is CASSLRKRTEAYNEQFF. The CDR3 nucleotides read TGTGCCAGCAGCTTGAGGAAGAGGACAGAAGCCTACAATGAGCAGTTCTTC. The full variable domain, with the rest looked up from reference TRBV5-8 and TRBJ2-1, is EAGVTQSPTHLIKTRGQQATLRCSPISGHTSVYWYQQALGLGLQFLLWYDEGEERNRGNFPPRFSGRQFPNYSSELNVNALELEDSALYLCASSLRKRTEAYNEQFFGPGTRLTVL.

The V and J genes are TRBV27 and TRBJ2-1; D ambiguous. V lost 1 base to trimming and J lost 10 bases, with 8 bases between them. CDR3 size: 12 residues. Germline V gene sequence: CDR1 MNHEY, CDR2 SMNVEV (reference sequence). The chain's CDR3 is CASSLYLKEQFF. The CDR3 coding sequence is TGTGCCAGCAGTTTATACCTCAAAGAGCAGTTCTTC.

V is TRBV4-1 and J is TRBJ2-3, with TRBD2 matching 9 bases. The CDR3 consists of 17 residues. Germline V gene data show CDR1 as MGHRA and CDR2 as YSYEKL. V lost 1 base, J lost 4 bases, and 9 bases stayed unmatched. The CDR3 loop reads CASSQGRSGGRSDTQYF. As DNA, the CDR3 is TGCGCCAGCAGCCAAGGACGTAGCGGGGGTAGGTCAGATACGCAGTATTTT.

This clonotype has ten or more counts. V usage is TRBV6-5 and J usage is TRBJ2-7; D uncertain. The CDR3 is 11 residues long. Germline loops: CDR1 MNHEY, CDR2 SVGAGI. V lost 8 bases and J lost 5, with 10 bases in between. DNA of the CDR3: TGTGCCAGCGGACGTGGGGACGAGCAGTACTTC. Translation gives CASGRGDEQYF.

This clonotype appeared a few times. This chain links TRBV7-2 with TRBJ2-2; TRBD2 aligns across 8 bases. The V gene end was trimmed by 3 bases and the J gene end by 6 bases; junction bases not matched to a gene: 6. Germline V gene lookup returns CDR1 SGHTA and CDR2 FQGNSA. The CDR3 spans 15 residues. The CDR3 here is CASSFASGHAGELFF. The CDR3 coding sequence is TGTGCCAGCAGCTTTGCTAGCGGGCACGCCGGGGAGCTGTTTTTT.

V gene TRBV4-3 combines with J gene TRBJ1-2; D remains unclear. Trimming cost V 0 bases and J 7 bases, with 9 bases left between them. The germline CDR1 and CDR2 sequences are LGHNA and YSLEER. The CDR3 is made up of 13 amino acids. The CDR3 DNA follows: TGCGCCAGCAGCCAAGAGTCCTGGGGTGGCTACACCTTC. It yields the protein CASSQESWGGYTF.

DNA for the CDR3: TGTGCCTCCAAACCCGGGGGGATGTCTGGGGCCAACGTCCTGACTTTC. It encodes CASKPGGMSGANVLTF. The V gene is TRBV12-3 or TRBV12-4, the J gene TRBJ2-6, with TRBD2 matching over 7 bases. J was trimmed by 1 base and V by 11 bases; bases with no gene match: 11. This CDR3 has 16 residues.